The 29 T cell receptor beta chains given below trace back to one sample, sequenced in a study of cytomegalovirus exposure and HLA in healthy donors. It was with 60 Vbeta and 13 Jbeta primers that the PCR ran. Repertoires were generated with immunoSEQ multiplex PCR, while TCRdb's copy carries only in-frame clones and drops some. The sample lists approximately 160,000 clones, around 70% seen once, with roughly 4.5% in the top ten. Sequencing was done on a sample of PBMCs. These receptors came from a man aged 18 to 29 in good health and CMV-seropositive.

The J gene is TRBJ1-5, the V gene TRBV9, with D tentatively TRBD1 (6 bases). V was clipped by 4 bases and J by 0 bases, with 14 bases between them. CDR1 is SGDLS and CDR2 is YYNGEE in the germline V gene. The CDR3 contains 16 residues. CDR3 sequence (DNA): TGTGCCAGCAGCTCGGGACACGGGGATAGCAATCAGCCCCAGCATTTT. Amino acids: CASSSGHGDSNQPQHF.

This clone has more than one count but fewer than ten. This chain connects TRBV5-4 to TRBJ2-5, with 8 positions matching TRBD2. The CDR3 length is 16 residues. Germline assignment: CDR1 SGHNT and CDR2 YYREEE (reference sequence). V lost 4 bases to trimming and J lost 1 base; unmatched junction nucleotides: 9. For the CDR3, the DNA is TGTGCCAGCAGCCCCCGGGGGGGGAGCCTCCAAGAGACCCAGTACTTC. This codes for CASSPRGGSLQETQYF.

This chain joins TRBV6-1 and TRBJ1-1, with unresolved D. The CDR3 consists of 13 residues. V lost 5 bases, J lost 3 bases, and 10 bases lay in between. Germline V gene sequence: CDR1 MNHNS, CDR2 SASEGT. CDR3 sequence reads: CASSRRADTEAFF. Written as DNA, the CDR3 is TGTGCCAGCAGTCGGAGGGCGGACACTGAAGCTTTCTTT.

The rearrangement uses TRBV5-6 and TRBJ2-1; possible D gene TRBD1, 6 bases. The germline gives CDR1 SGHDT, CDR2 YYEEEE. Trimming cost V 4 bases and J 12 bases, with 29 bases left between them. The CDR3 has 17 amino acids. The CDR3 region has the DNA TGTGCCAGCAGCACCACCCCGCCCAGGGGCTGGGGTCGGGGGCAGTTCTTC. Its translation is CASSTTPPRGWGRGQFF. The full variable domain, in which reference TRBV5-6 and TRBJ2-1 provide the parts outside the CDR3, is DAGVTQSPTHLIKTRGQQVTLRCSPKSGHDTVSWYQQALGQGPQFIFQYYEEEERQRGNFPDRFSGHQFPNYSSELNVNALLLGDSALYLCASSTTPPRGWGRGQFFGPGTRLTVL.

This clone was counted a single time. This chain uses TRBV15 with TRBJ2-5, with 7 bases lining up with TRBD2. Germline V gene sequence: CDR1 LNHNV, CDR2 YYDKDF (reference sequence). CDR3 length: 16 residues. V was clipped by 2 bases and J by 5 bases; unmatched bases: 11. The DNA for the CDR3 is TGTGCCACCAGCAGAAAGACTAGCCGAGGATCGGAGACCCAGTACTTC. It codes for CATSRKTSRGSETQYF.

The V gene is TRBV7-8, the J gene TRBJ1-4; TRBD1 matches 8 bases. With 6 bases clipped from V and 5 bases from J, the junction kept 8 bases outside the gene matches. Germline CDR1 reads SGHVS; CDR2 reads FQNEAQ. CDR3 length: 15 residues. The CDR3 reads CASSLRQGINEKLFF. The CDR3 bases are TGTGCCAGCAGTCTTCGACAGGGGATAAATGAAAAACTGTTTTTT.

The chain uses TRBV6-6 and TRBJ2-7; the match to TRBD2 covers 11 bases. Germline CDR1 MNHNY, CDR2 SVGAGI (reference sequence). This CDR3 has 16 residues. V was clipped by 0 bases and J by 0 bases; unmatched bases: 1. The CDR3 DNA follows: TGTGCCAGCAGTTACTCGACTAGCGGGGTCTCCTACGAGCAGTACGTC. It specifies CASSYSTSGVSYEQYV.

The gene calls are TRBV5-1 and TRBJ2-2; 9 bases line up with TRBD1. The CDR3 consists of 16 residues. Trimming cost V 4 bases and J 1 base; bases outside gene matches: 5. Germline assignment: CDR1 SGHRS and CDR2 YFSETQ. The CDR3 DNA follows: TGCGCCAGCAGCCCGGTGACAGGGGGGAACACCGGGGAGCTGTTTTTT. As protein: CASSPVTGGNTGELFF.

The gene calls are TRBV19 and TRBJ1-5, with a tentative D call TRBD1 (5 bases). The CDR3 spans 16 residues. In germline, CDR1 is LNHDA, CDR2 SQIVND (reference sequence). V gave up 0 bases and J gave up 0 bases, with 9 bases separating them. The CDR3: CASSIDRAISNQPQHF. In DNA form, the CDR3 reads TGTGCCAGTAGTATAGACAGGGCCATTAGCAATCAGCCCCAGCATTTT. The full variable domain, in which reference TRBV19 and TRBJ1-5 provide the parts outside the CDR3, is DGGITQSPKYLFRKEGQNVTLSCEQNLNHDAMYWYRQDPGQGLRLIYYSQIVNDFQKGDIAEGYSVSREKKESFPLTVTSAQKNPTAFYLCASSIDRAISNQPQHFGDGTRLSIL.

In its sample, this clone was seen a few times. The chain carries TRBV5-5 and TRBJ1-1, with a weak D call TRBD1 (5 bases). Germline V gives CDR1 SGHKS, CDR2 YYEKEE (reference sequence). The V end lost 0 bases, the J end lost 2 bases, and 11 bases lay between the germline ends. The CDR3 is 15 amino acids. CDR3 sequence (DNA): TGTGCCAGCAGCTTGGTGGGGCAGGGAAACACTGAAGCTTTCTTT. As protein: CASSLVGQGNTEAFF.

Comments on this clone: The sample holds other DNA sequences that translate to the same CDR3. This chain uses TRBV6-5 with TRBJ1-2, with D possibly matching TRBD1 (5 bases). The CDR3 length is 14 residues. Germline V gene sequence: CDR1 MNHEY, CDR2 SVGAGI. The V end was cut by 0 bases, the J end by 3 bases, with 8 bases between. The CDR3 coding sequence is TGTGCCAGCAGTTACTCATGGGGGGACTATGGCTACACCTTC. Translated: CASSYSWGDYGYTF.

The chain combines TRBV6-6 with TRBJ1-2, with TRBD1 matching over 9 bases. V gave up 2 bases and J gave up 4 bases; unmatched junction bases: 5. The length of the CDR3 is 15 residues. The V gene's germline CDR1 is MNHNY and CDR2 SVGAGI (reference sequence). As DNA, the CDR3 is TGTGCCAGCAGTTACCCTCCGGGACAGGGCTATGGCTACACCTTC. Translating it yields CASSYPPGQGYGYTF.

In DNA, the CDR3 is TGTGCCAGCAGTATTACCAGGACAGGGGGTGGTGGCTACACCTTC. Its translation: CASSITRTGGGGYTF. V usage is TRBV6-5 and J usage is TRBJ1-2, with 10 bases that match TRBD1. The CDR3 spans 15 residues. The junction had 10 bases not matched to a gene; V was cut back by 5 bases and J by 7 bases. Looked up from germline, CDR1 is MNHEY and CDR2 is SVGAGI.

The chain links TRBV11-2 to TRBJ2-1, with a weak D call TRBD2 (6 bases). Trimming removed 4 bases from V and 0 bases from J, with 13 bases in between. The CDR3 runs 16 residues. The germline gives CDR1 SGHAT, CDR2 FQNNGV. CDR3 nucleotide sequence: TGTGCCAGCAGCTCTCCCCTAGCGAGCTCCTACAATGAGCAGTTCTTC. Protein sequence: CASSSPLASSYNEQFF.

This chain uses TRBV23-1 with TRBJ2-3; the match to TRBD1 covers 8 bases. TRBV23-1 is designated an ORF whose function remains uncertain. The CDR3 is 14 amino acids. Trimming at V came to 3 bases and at J to 5 bases, leaving 4 bases not matched to a gene. The CDR3 sequence: CASSQVRGRDTQYF. The CDR3 nucleotides read TGCGCCAGCAGTCAGGTCAGGGGGCGAGATACGCAGTATTTT.

V is TRBV6-1 and J is TRBJ1-2; 8 positions match TRBD1. J lost 6 bases, V lost 4 bases, and 7 bases had no gene match. The CDR3 runs 14 residues. Germline values: CDR1 MNHNS, CDR2 SASEGT. This CDR3 is CASSVDQGADGYTF. The CDR3, as DNA: TGTGCCAGCAGTGTGGACCAGGGGGCGGATGGCTACACCTTC.

This clone has more than one count but fewer than ten. The rearrangement uses TRBV28 and TRBJ1-2; D may be TRBD1 (6 bases). V lost 5 bases, J lost 5 bases, and 12 bases lay in between. CDR1 is MDHEN, CDR2 SYDVKM, per germline. There are 13 residues in the CDR3. The CDR3 region has the DNA TGTGCCAGCAGTAATCAGGGGTGGTATGGCTACACCTTC. It translates to CASSNQGWYGYTF.

The chain uses TRBV15 and TRBJ2-5, with TRBD1 as a possible D gene (6 bases). The V gene lost 3 bases and the J gene lost 0 bases, with 8 bases spanning the gap. CDR1 is LNHNV, CDR2 YYDKDF, per germline (reference sequence). The CDR3 has 14 residues. The CDR3 DNA sequence: TGTGCCACCAGCAGGGGGGCCAACCAAGAGACCCAGTACTTC. Translation: CATSRGANQETQYF.

This chain links TRBV6-6 with TRBJ2-7; 8 bases match TRBD1. V trimming: 5 bases; J trimming: 2 bases; junction bases outside the gene matches: 5. The CDR3 totals 14 residues. Germline CDR1 and CDR2: MNHNY and SVGAGI (reference sequence). The CDR3 coding sequence is TGTGCCAGCAGTCGGGGACAGGATACCTACGAGCAGTACGTC. Its translation: CASSRGQDTYEQYV.

The V call is TRBV27, the J call TRBJ2-2; 10 bases line up with TRBD2. Germline V gene sequence: CDR1 MNHEY, CDR2 SMNVEV (reference sequence). CDR3 length: 15 amino acids. J gave up 7 bases and V 6 bases, and 8 bases lay outside the gene matches. The CDR3 DNA reads TGTGCCAGCAGCAGACTAGCGGGTAGAAGCGGGGAGCTGTTTTTT. This encodes CASSRLAGRSGELFF.

The chain carries TRBV2 and TRBJ2-5, with D perhaps matching TRBD2 (5 bases). Trimming removed 1 base at V and 6 bases at J, with 9 bases between. CDR1 and CDR2 (germline): SNHLY, FYNNEI. There are 13 residues in the CDR3. CDR3 DNA: TGTGCCAGCAGTGAAGAGAAGCGGAAGACCCAGTACTTC. Its translation is CASSEEKRKTQYF.

The gene calls are TRBV7-9 and TRBJ2-3; D remains unclear. V lost 4 bases and J 8 bases, leaving 10 bases between the germline ends. Germline CDR1 and CDR2: SEHNR and FQNEAQ (reference sequence). This CDR3 has 12 amino acids. The DNA for the CDR3 is TGTGCCAGCAGCTCTATCCGGGTTACGCAGTATTTT. It is translated as CASSSIRVTQYF.

In this sample, this clone turned up a few times. CDR3 region: CASSQPGGGTAIYF. In nucleotides, the CDR3 is TGTGCCAGCAGCCAACCCGGGGGAGGTACCGCCATATATTTT. The chain links TRBV4-2 to TRBJ1-3; tentative D call: TRBD1 (5 bases). Germline V gene data show CDR1 as LGHNA and CDR2 as YNFKEQ. V lost 2 bases and J 11 bases, leaving 16 bases between the germline ends. The CDR3 totals 14 residues.

V usage is TRBV7-9 and J usage is TRBJ2-5; D might be TRBD2 (5 bases). Germline CDR1 is SEHNR and CDR2 is FQNEAQ (reference sequence). CDR3 length: 13 residues. Trimming pared 1 base from V and 4 bases from J, leaving 7 bases between. CDR3: CASSLGGRETQYF. CDR3 coding DNA: TGTGCCAGCAGCTTAGGAGGGAGAGAGACCCAGTACTTC.

The chain links TRBV28 to TRBJ1-2, with TRBD1 matching over 11 bases. The CDR3 totals 16 residues. CDR1 and CDR2 from the germline V gene are MDHEN and SYDVKM. The ends lost 2 bases at V and 9 bases at J; junction bases unmatched: 11. DNA of the CDR3: TGTGCCAGCAGTTTACCCTCCGGACAGGGGGCATCGAGCTACACCTTC. As protein: CASSLPSGQGASSYTF.

This chain links TRBV19 with TRBJ1-1; D ambiguous. The CDR3 has 12 amino acids. V lost 3 bases to trimming and J lost 7 bases, with 9 bases between them. Germline V CDR1 and CDR2: LNHDA, SQIVND (reference sequence). CDR3: CASSMIRGEAFF. The DNA for the CDR3 is TGTGCCAGTAGTATGATCCGGGGTGAAGCTTTCTTT.

V gene TRBV6-1 combines with J gene TRBJ2-1; D ambiguous. Germline loops: CDR1 MNHNS, CDR2 SASEGT. The CDR3 has 15 amino acids. Trimming shortened V by 1 base and J by 0 bases, and 7 bases separated the two germline ends. The CDR3 nucleotides read TGTGCCAGCAGTGAAGGGCCAAGCTCCTACAATGAGCAGTTCTTC. It codes for CASSEGPSSYNEQFF.

V is TRBV5-6 and J is TRBJ1-5, with D unclear. Trimming removed 0 bases from V and 4 bases from J, with 11 bases in between. In germline, CDR1 is SGHDT, CDR2 YYEEEE. This CDR3 region has 15 residues. The CDR3 loop is CASSLGVRHNQPQHF. The CDR3 DNA is TGTGCCAGCAGCTTGGGTGTCAGGCATAATCAGCCCCAGCATTTT.

CDR3 sequence reads: CASSFTPGQGQETQYF. CDR3 nucleotides: TGCGCCAGCAGCTTTACCCCGGGACAGGGACAAGAGACCCAGTACTTC. V gene TRBV5-1 combines with J gene TRBJ2-5, with 9 positions matching TRBD1. Per germline, CDR1 SGHRS and CDR2 YFSETQ. With 2 bases clipped from V and 2 bases from J, the junction kept 7 bases outside the gene matches. CDR3 length equals 16 residues.